Listed below are T cell receptor beta chains from one sample, sequenced in a study of blood T cell repertoires in COVID-19. Sequencing used immunoSEQ multiplex PCR; TCRdb keeps in-frame clones, though not all of them. Of around 250,000 clones listed, 84% were seen once; the top ten hold about 1.6%. The specimen sequenced was peripheral blood. Every receptor here comes from a woman aged 40 to 49 who had recovered from COVID-19. The CDR3 runs from the conserved cysteine through the conserved F or W. A D gene is named only where the DNA matches it firmly. A clone size is listed for some rows: how often the clone was seen (once, few, many), or a class if it is expanded.

15,TRBJ2-2,-,TRBV5-1,TRBD1,TGCGCCAGCAGCCTGGACAGGGGGGACACCGGGGAGCTGTTTTTT,CASSLDRGDTGELFF
17,TRBJ2-7,-,TRBV7-7,TRBD1,TGTGCCAGCAGCCCGAACCTCGGCGGGACAGGATTTAACGAGCAGTACTTC,CASSPNLGGTGFNEQYF
15,TRBJ1-1,-,TRBV5-1,TRBD1,TGCGCCAGCAGCCGGACAGGGAACCGCAACACTGAAGCTTTCTTT,CASSRTGNRNTEAFF
12,TRBJ1-2,-,TRBV24-1,-,TGTGCCACCTCGACAGATAACTATGGCTACACCTTC,CATSTDNYGYTF
15,TRBJ2-5,-,TRBV18,TRBD1,TGTGCCAGCTCACCTCGACAGGGGGATGGGGAGACCCAGTACTTC,CASSPRQGDGETQYF
13,TRBJ1-1,few,TRBV10-3,-,TGTGCCATCAGCCAGGGGTTAGGCACTGAAGCTTTCTTT,CAISQGLGTEAFF
12,TRBJ1-1,-,TRBV5-1,TRBD1,TGCGCCAGCAGCTGGACAGGGGCAGAAGCTTTCTTT,CASSWTGAEAFF
14,TRBJ1-5,-,TRBV7-9,TRBD1,TGTGCCAGCAGCAAGGGACAGGACAATCAGCCCCAGCATTTT,CASSKGQDNQPQHF
13,TRBJ2-1,-,TRBV24-1,TRBD2,TGTGCCACCAGGGCGGGGGGAAACCATGAGCAGTTCTTC,CATRAGGNHEQFF
14,TRBJ2-2,-,TRBV2,-,TGTGCCAGCAGTGAGGGACATCACACCGGGGAGCTGTTTTTT,CASSEGHHTGELFF
16,TRBJ2-2,-,TRBV7-6,TRBD1,TGTGCCAGCAGCCCAGAGACAGGGGGGGCGGCCGGGGAGCTGTTTTTT,CASSPETGGAAGELFF
21,TRBJ2-3,-,TRBV10-3,TRBD2,TGTGCCATCAGAAAACAAGGAGGGACTAGCGGGGGGGAAGCAACGGCCTATACGCAGTATTTT,CAIRKQGGTSGGEATAYTQYF
12,TRBJ2-3,-,TRBV12-3/TRBV12-4,TRBD1,TGTGCCAGTTTCCAGGGGGCAGATACGCAGTATTTT,CASFQGADTQYF
14,TRBJ2-3,few,TRBV9,-,TGTGCCAGCAGCGTACGGGGGAACACAGATACGCAGTATTTT,CASSVRGNTDTQYF
18,TRBJ2-6,-,TRBV28,TRBD1,TGTGCCAGCAGTCCACCGGGACAGGTAACCTCTGGGGCCAACGTCCTGACTTTC,CASSPPGQVTSGANVLTF
16,TRBJ2-2,-,TRBV5-4,TRBD2,TGTGCCAGCAGCTTTCCTAGCGGGGGGGCGGCCGGGGAGCTGTTTTTT,CASSFPSGGAAGELFF
15,TRBJ1-5,-,TRBV15,-,TGTGCCACCAGCAGAGATCTAGGGGCGGCTCAGCCCCAGCATTTT,CATSRDLGAAQPQHF
15,TRBJ1-6,-,TRBV27,TRBD1,TGTGCCAGCAGTCTCCAAACAGGGGCGAATTCACCCCTCCACTTT,CASSLQTGANSPLHF
13,TRBJ2-5,-,TRBV6-5,TRBD2,TGTGCCACCGGGGTAGCGGGGGTGGAGACCCAGTACTTC,CATGVAGVETQYF
13,TRBJ1-1,-,TRBV24-1,-,TGTGCCACCAGTGAGGACAGGAACACTGAAGCTTTCTTT,CATSEDRNTEAFF
16,TRBJ1-5,-,TRBV15,TRBD1,TGTGCCACCAGCAGAGGCGGGACAGGGGGTGATCAGCCCCAGCATTTT,CATSRGGTGGDQPQHF
15,TRBJ2-7,-,TRBV5-5,-,TGTGCCAGCCAGCTTGACGGATGGTCGGGGTACGAGCAGTACTTC,CASQLDGWSGYEQYF
14,TRBJ2-7,-,TRBV3-1/TRBV3-2,-,TGTGCCAGCAGCCAAGCGTCCTTTGCCTACGAGCAGTACTTC,CASSQASFAYEQYF
15,TRBJ1-2,-,TRBV16,-,TGTGCCAGCAGCCGGTCCGGGACTGATAACTATGGCTACACCTTC,CASSRSGTDNYGYTF
10,TRBJ2-5,many,TRBV2,TRBD1,TGTGCCAGCGGTGGACAGGCCCCGTACTTC,CASGGQAPYF
14,TRBJ1-2,-,TRBV10-3,-,TGTGCCATCAGTGAGTCAAGGGGGACCTATGGCTACACCTTC,CAISESRGTYGYTF
14,TRBJ1-5,-,TRBV27,-,TGTGCCAGCAGTTCCTACCAAAACAATCAGCCCCAGCATTTT,CASSSYQNNQPQHF
16,TRBJ1-6,few,TRBV2,TRBD1,TGTGCCACAACAGGGGCGTTGAGCTCCTATAATTCACCCCTCCACTTT,CATTGALSSYNSPLHF
17,TRBJ2-1,-,TRBV2,TRBD2,TGTGCCAGCAGCCGACCGGGACTAGCGGGGGGTTACAATGAGCAGTTCTTC,CASSRPGLAGGYNEQFF
12,TRBJ1-6,-,TRBV12-3/TRBV12-4,-,TGTGCCAGCAACTACGGAGATTCACCCCTCCACTTT,CASNYGDSPLHF
17,TRBJ1-4,once,TRBV4-1,-,TGCGCCAGCAGCCCCGTCAGGGGTCTCTCACAAGGGGAAAAACTGTTTTTT,CASSPVRGLSQGEKLFF
14,TRBJ2-1,-,TRBV18,-,TGTGCCAGCTCGCTTTGGGCAGGGCCCGATGAGCAGTTCTTC,CASSLWAGPDEQFF
13,TRBJ1-2,-,TRBV28,TRBD1,TGTGCCAGCATTCAAAACAGGGGCTATGGCTACACCTTC,CASIQNRGYGYTF
13,TRBJ1-1,once,TRBV7-2,-,TGTGCCAGCAGGGTGACAGCGAACACTGAAGCTTTCTTT,CASRVTANTEAFF
18,TRBJ2-2,-,TRBV19,TRBD2,TGTGCCAGTAGTACCCGGACTAGCGGGGGGAAAAGCACCGGGGAGCTGTTTTTT,CASSTRTSGGKSTGELFF
13,TRBJ1-3,-,TRBV3-1/TRBV3-2,-,TGTGCCAGCCGCGGGAGCCCTGGAAACACCATATATTTT,CASRGSPGNTIYF
13,TRBJ2-2,-,TRBV27,-,TGTGCCAGCAGTTTCCTTTCTAAAGGGGAGCTGTTTTTT,CASSFLSKGELFF
12,TRBJ1-1,-,TRBV7-9,-,TGTGCCAGCAGCCTGCAGGGGATTGAAGCTTTCTTT,CASSLQGIEAFF
14,TRBJ1-1,-,TRBV19,TRBD1,TGTGCCAGTAGTATTAAGACAGGGCGTACTGAAGCTTTCTTT,CASSIKTGRTEAFF
19,TRBJ2-6,-,TRBV19,TRBD1,TGTGCCAGTAGTGGAACCCAGGGGGCGCCCACCCCGGGGGCCAACGTCCTGACTTTC,CASSGTQGAPTPGANVLTF
14,TRBJ1-1,-,TRBV2,-,TGTGCCAGCAGGGAGGGATACTCGAACACTGAAGCTTTCTTT,CASREGYSNTEAFF
14,TRBJ1-6,-,TRBV2,TRBD1,TGTGCCAGCAGAGTTATGGGACAGGCCTCACCCCTCCACTTT,CASRVMGQASPLHF
17,TRBJ2-7,-,TRBV7-2,-,TGTGCCAGCAGCTTAAGGGTCCGGGAGCACTACTCCTACGAGCAGTACTTC,CASSLRVREHYSYEQYF
15,TRBJ2-2,-,TRBV11-2,-,TGTGCCAGCAGCTTAAGGCGGTCGACCACCGGGGAGCTGTTTTTT,CASSLRRSTTGELFF
12,TRBJ1-5,few,TRBV2,-,TGTGCCAGCAGAGGGGGGGTCCAGCCCCAGCATTTT,CASRGGVQPQHF
14,TRBJ2-2,many,TRBV25-1,TRBD2,TGTGCCAGCAGTGAAGGGAGGGACACCGGGGAGCTGTTTTTT,CASSEGRDTGELFF
13,TRBJ2-7,-,TRBV28,-,TGTGCCAGCAGTTTTGCCCCTACTGTTGAGCAGTACTTC,CASSFAPTVEQYF
13,TRBJ2-5,-,TRBV5-5,TRBD1,TGTGCCAGCAGTACAGGGGGTGGGGAGACCCAGTACTTC,CASSTGGGETQYF
16,TRBJ1-3,-,TRBV13,-,TGTGCCAGCAGCTCCCCCGGGACTAACTCTGGAAACACCATATATTTT,CASSSPGTNSGNTIYF
10,TRBJ1-2,-,TRBV6-1,-,TGTGCCAGCAGTGAAGCCCAAGCCACCTTC,CASSEAQATF
16,TRBJ1-6,-,TRBV6-5,TRBD1,TGTGCCAGCAGTTCTCCTGGACAGGGAAGGAGTTCACCCCTCCACTTT,CASSSPGQGRSSPLHF
12,TRBJ2-7,-,TRBV15,-,TGTGCCACCAGCACTAGGGAGGGGGTATGGTACTTC,CATSTREGVWYF
14,TRBJ2-5,-,TRBV6-1,-,TGTGCCAGCAGTGAAGCGGGACTTGAAGGGACCCAGTACTTC,CASSEAGLEGTQYF